Shown below are 8 T cell receptor beta chains from a single sample sequenced in a study of cytomegalovirus exposure and HLA in healthy donors. PCR primers comprised 60 Vbeta and 13 Jbeta primers. Assay used: immunoSEQ multiplex PCR; TCRdb lists only in-frame clones, some missing. The sample records approximately 81,000 clones, roughly 80% being singletons. Input material: PBMCs. The receptor source for this set is a woman in her 50s in good health and CMV-seronegative.

This clone occurred a few times. The V and J genes are TRBV18 and TRBJ2-6; perhaps TRBD2 as D (5 bases). The germline CDR1 and CDR2 sequences are KGHSH and LQKENI. This CDR3 is built from 15 residues. V gave up 2 bases and J gave up 7 bases, with 12 bases separating them. The CDR3 spells CASSPGLLRANVLTF. The CDR3 DNA follows: TGTGCCAGCTCACCAGGACTTCTAAGAGCCAACGTCCTGACTTTC.

CDR3 region: CASSPIGGTNEKLFF. CDR3 bases: TGTGCCAGTAGTCCTATTGGGGGGACTAATGAAAAACTGTTTTTT. This chain uses TRBV19 with TRBJ1-4; weak D call: TRBD1 (5 bases). The CDR3 consists of 15 residues. CDR1 LNHDA and CDR2 SQIVND come from the germline V gene (reference sequence). The V end was cut by 5 bases, the J end by 2 bases, with 12 bases between.

The chain links TRBV9 to TRBJ2-1; TRBD2 matches 8 bases. The CDR3 contains 15 residues. Losses at the gene ends were 3 bases for V and 6 bases for J; bases not matched to a gene: 8. Germline assignment: CDR1 SGDLS and CDR2 YYNGEE. The CDR3 coding sequence is TGTGCCAGCAGCGGCGGGACTAGGGTCTCCAATGAGCAGTTCTTC. Protein sequence: CASSGGTRVSNEQFF.

V and J are TRBV7-2 and TRBJ2-7, with D unresolved. V was trimmed by 3 bases and J by 2 bases, leaving 8 bases between them. The germline CDR1 and CDR2 sequences are SGHTA and FQGNSA. CDR3 size: 13 residues. DNA for the CDR3: TGTGCCAGCAGCTTCTCAGTTACCTACGAGCAGTACTTC. It is translated as CASSFSVTYEQYF. The full variable domain, rest sourced from reference TRBV7-2 and TRBJ2-7, is GAGVSQSPSNKVTEKGKDVELRCDPISGHTALYWYRQSLGQGLEFLIYFQGNSAPDKSGLPSDRFSAERTGGSVSTLTIQRTQQEDSAVYLCASSFSVTYEQYFGPGTRLTVT.

The genes are TRBV7-8 and TRBJ1-4, with TRBD1 as a possible D gene (6 bases). From germline, CDR1 is SGHVS and CDR2 FQNEAQ. Deletions cut 6 bases from V and 7 bases from J, with 15 bases between. This CDR3 comprises 14 residues. CDR3: CASRKGGGVEKLFF. The CDR3 bases are TGTGCCAGCAGAAAAGGGGGGGGTGTTGAAAAACTGTTTTTT.

This clone was counted once. The chain is built from TRBV6-1 and TRBJ2-7; 9 nucleotides align to TRBD1. This CDR3 has 13 residues. V lost 8 bases and J lost 3; bases outside the gene matches: 5. Germline CDR1 is MNHNS and CDR2 is SASEGT. The chain's CDR3 is CASVPGQGYEQYF. The CDR3, as DNA: TGTGCCAGCGTTCCGGGACAGGGCTACGAGCAGTACTTC.

This clone was seen just once. V is TRBV5-1 and J is TRBJ1-2; D remains ambiguous. V lost 3 bases and J 3 bases, leaving 12 bases between the germline ends. The CDR3 is 14 residues long. Germline loops: CDR1 SGHRS, CDR2 YFSETQ. The CDR3 here is CASSSSSGDYGYTF. The DNA of the CDR3 is TGCGCCAGCAGCTCCAGCTCCGGGGACTATGGCTACACCTTC.

CDR3 sequence reads: CASSLGAGTGRTEAFF. The CDR3 nucleotides read TGTGCCAGCAGCTTGGGAGCCGGGACAGGGAGGACTGAAGCTTTCTTT. This chain joins TRBV5-4 and TRBJ1-1, with 9 bases that match TRBD1. The length of the CDR3 is 16 residues. Germline CDR1 reads SGHNT; CDR2 reads YYREEE (reference sequence). Trimming at V came to 0 bases and at J to 5 bases, leaving 8 bases not matched to a gene. Looking up the rest from reference TRBV5-4 and TRBJ1-1 gives the full variable domain: ETGVTQSPTHLIKTRGQQVTLRCSSQSGHNTVSWYQQALGQGPQFIFQYYREEENGRGNFPPRFSGLQFPNYSSELNVNALELDDSALYLCASSLGAGTGRTEAFFGQGTRLTVV.